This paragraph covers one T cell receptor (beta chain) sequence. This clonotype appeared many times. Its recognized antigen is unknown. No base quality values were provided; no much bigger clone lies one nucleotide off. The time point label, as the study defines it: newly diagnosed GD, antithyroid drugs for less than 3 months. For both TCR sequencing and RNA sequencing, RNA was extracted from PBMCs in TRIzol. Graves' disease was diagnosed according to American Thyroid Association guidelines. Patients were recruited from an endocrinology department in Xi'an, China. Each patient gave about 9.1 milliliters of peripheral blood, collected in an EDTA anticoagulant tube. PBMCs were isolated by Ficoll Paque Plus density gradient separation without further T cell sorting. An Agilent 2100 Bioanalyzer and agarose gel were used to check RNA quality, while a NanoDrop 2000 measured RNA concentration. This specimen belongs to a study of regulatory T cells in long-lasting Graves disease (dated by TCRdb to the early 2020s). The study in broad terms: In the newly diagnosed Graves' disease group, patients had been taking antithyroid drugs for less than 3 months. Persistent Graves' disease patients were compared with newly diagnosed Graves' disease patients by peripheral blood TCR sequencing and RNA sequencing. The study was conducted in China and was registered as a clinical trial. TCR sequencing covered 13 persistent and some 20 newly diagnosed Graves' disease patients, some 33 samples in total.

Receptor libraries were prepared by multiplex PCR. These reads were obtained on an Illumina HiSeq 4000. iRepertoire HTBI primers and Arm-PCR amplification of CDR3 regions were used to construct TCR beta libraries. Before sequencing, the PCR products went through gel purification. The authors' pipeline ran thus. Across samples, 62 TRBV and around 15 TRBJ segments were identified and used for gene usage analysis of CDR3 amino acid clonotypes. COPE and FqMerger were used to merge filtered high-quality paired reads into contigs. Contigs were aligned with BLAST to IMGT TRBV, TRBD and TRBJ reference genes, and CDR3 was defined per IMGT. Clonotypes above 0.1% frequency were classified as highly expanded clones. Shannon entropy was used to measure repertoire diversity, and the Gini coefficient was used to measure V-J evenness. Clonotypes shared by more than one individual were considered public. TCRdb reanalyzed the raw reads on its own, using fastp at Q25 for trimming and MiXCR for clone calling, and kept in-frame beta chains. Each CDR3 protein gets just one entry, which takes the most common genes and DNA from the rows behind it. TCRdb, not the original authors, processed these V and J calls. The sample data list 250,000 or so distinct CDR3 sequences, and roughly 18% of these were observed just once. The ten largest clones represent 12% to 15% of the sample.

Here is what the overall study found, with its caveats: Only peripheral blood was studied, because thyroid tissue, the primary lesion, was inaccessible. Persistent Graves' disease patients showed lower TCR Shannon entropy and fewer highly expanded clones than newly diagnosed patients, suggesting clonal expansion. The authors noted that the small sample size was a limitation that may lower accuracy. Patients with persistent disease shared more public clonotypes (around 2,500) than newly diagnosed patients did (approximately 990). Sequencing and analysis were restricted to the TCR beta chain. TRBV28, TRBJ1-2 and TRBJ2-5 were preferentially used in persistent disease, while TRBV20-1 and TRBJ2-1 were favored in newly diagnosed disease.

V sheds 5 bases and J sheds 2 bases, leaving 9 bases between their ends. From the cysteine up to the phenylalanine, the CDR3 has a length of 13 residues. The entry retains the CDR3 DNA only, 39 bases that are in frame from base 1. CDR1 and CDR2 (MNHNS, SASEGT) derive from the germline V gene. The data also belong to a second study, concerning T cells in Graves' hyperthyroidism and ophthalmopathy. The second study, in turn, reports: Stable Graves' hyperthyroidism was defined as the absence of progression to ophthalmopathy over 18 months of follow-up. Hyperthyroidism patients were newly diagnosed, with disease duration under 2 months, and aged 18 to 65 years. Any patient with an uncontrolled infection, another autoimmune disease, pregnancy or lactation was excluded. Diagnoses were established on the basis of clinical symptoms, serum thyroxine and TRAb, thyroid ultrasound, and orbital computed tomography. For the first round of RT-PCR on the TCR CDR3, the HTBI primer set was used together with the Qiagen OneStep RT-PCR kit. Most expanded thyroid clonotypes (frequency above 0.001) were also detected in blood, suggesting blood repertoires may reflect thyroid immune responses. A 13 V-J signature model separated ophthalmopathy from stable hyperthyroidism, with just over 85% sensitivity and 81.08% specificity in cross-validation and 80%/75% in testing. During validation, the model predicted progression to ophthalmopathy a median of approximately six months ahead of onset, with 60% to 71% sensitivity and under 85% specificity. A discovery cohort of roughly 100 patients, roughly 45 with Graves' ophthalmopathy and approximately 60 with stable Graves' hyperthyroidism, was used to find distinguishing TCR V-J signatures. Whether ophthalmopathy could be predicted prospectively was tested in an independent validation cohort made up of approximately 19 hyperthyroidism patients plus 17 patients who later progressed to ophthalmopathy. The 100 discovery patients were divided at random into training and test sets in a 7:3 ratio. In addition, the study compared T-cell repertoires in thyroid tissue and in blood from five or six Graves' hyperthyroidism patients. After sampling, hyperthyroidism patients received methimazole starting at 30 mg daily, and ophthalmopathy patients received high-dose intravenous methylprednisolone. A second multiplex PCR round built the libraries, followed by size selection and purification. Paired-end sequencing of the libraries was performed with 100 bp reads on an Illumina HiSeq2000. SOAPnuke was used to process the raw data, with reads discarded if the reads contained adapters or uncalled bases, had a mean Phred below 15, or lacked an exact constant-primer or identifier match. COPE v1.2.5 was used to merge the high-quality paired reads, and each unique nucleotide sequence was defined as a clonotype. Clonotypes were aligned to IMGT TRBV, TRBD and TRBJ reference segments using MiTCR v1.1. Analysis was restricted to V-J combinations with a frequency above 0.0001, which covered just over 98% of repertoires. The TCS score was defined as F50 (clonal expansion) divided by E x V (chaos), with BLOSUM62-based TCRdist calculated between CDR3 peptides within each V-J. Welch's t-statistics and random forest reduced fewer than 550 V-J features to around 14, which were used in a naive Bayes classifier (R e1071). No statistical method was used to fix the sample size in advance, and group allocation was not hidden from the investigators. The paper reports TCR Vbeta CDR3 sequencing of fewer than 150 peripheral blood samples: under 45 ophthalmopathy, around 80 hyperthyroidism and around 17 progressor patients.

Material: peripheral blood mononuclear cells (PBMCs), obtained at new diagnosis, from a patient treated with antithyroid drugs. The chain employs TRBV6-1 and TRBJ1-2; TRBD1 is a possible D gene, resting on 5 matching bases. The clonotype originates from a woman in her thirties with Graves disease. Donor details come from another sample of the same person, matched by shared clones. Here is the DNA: TGTGCCAGCAGTATACAGGCAAACTATGGCTACACCTTC. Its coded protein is CASSIQANYGYTF.